This entry lists 20 T cell receptor beta chains sequenced from one sample in a study of T-cell memory formation after mild COVID-19. TCRdb re-called the 5' RACE reads through MiXCR, storing one row per CDR3 protein. The sample has approximately 560,000 distinct CDR3 sequences, roughly 17% seen once. The sample comprised PBMCs or a T cell subset sorted from them (not recorded which). The source is an adult woman who had mild COVID-19 (a few samples of this study predate the infection). Cell type and time point are not known.

The chain joins TRBV29-1 to TRBJ1-4; a weak D match, TRBD1 (5 bases). V lost 4 bases and J 8 bases, leaving 14 bases between the germline ends. The CDR3 is 13 residues long. Germline CDR1 and CDR2: SQVTM and ANQGSEA. The CDR3 DNA reads TGCAGCGTTGCAAGAAACGAGGGGGAAAAACTGTTTTTT. Its translation: CSVARNEGEKLFF.

The rearrangement uses TRBV7-9 and TRBJ2-7, with D perhaps matching TRBD1 (6 bases). V gave up 5 bases and J gave up 3 bases, with 14 bases separating them. Per germline, CDR1 SEHNR and CDR2 FQNEAQ (reference sequence). This CDR3 region has 14 residues. CDR3 nucleotide sequence: TGTGCCAGCAGCCTTCCAGGACAGAACTACGAGCAGTACTTC. This translates into CASSLPGQNYEQYF.

V is TRBV7-9 and J is TRBJ2-2; perhaps TRBD1 as D (6 bases). The CDR3 contains 15 residues. Deletions cut 8 bases from V and 4 bases from J, with 17 bases between. Germline V CDR1 and CDR2: SEHNR, FQNEAQ (reference sequence). CDR3 protein: CASFVGAPFTGELFF. CDR3 nucleotide sequence: TGTGCCAGCTTCGTGGGGGCTCCGTTCACCGGGGAGCTGTTTTTT.

The chain employs TRBV2 and TRBJ2-2, with D perhaps TRBD1 or TRBD2 (5 bases each). The CDR3 extends over 15 amino acids. V was clipped by 4 bases and J by 5 bases, with 14 bases between them. Germline V gene lookup returns CDR1 SNHLY and CDR2 FYNNEI. Here the CDR3 DNA reads TGTGCCAGCAGTGGCCGGGACCGCACAACCGGGGAGCTGTTTTTT. It is translated as CASSGRDRTTGELFF.

This clonotype was seen only a few times. The J gene is TRBJ2-7, the V gene TRBV2; the match to TRBD1 covers 11 bases. Germline V lookup: CDR1 SNHLY, CDR2 FYNNEI. V lost 6 bases, J lost 2 bases, and 9 bases stayed unmatched. The CDR3 loop spans 16 amino acids. The CDR3 sequence: CASRLLGGQGAYEQYF. CDR3 nucleotides: TGTGCCAGCAGACTACTGGGGGGACAGGGGGCCTACGAGCAGTACTTC.

The V and J genes are TRBV18 and TRBJ1-1, with D hard to call. This CDR3 region has 13 residues. With 6 bases removed from V and 3 bases from J, the gap between germline ends came to 11 bases. Germline CDR1 KGHSH, CDR2 LQKENI. The CDR3 protein is CASSANSDTEAFF. The CDR3 bases are TGTGCCAGCTCGGCTAACAGTGACACTGAAGCTTTCTTT.

This clonotype was counted only a few times. The rearrangement joins TRBV28 to TRBJ1-3; D is ambiguous. In germline, CDR1 is MDHEN, CDR2 SYDVKM. The CDR3 has 13 amino acids. V shed 5 bases and J shed 0 bases, with 5 bases lying between them. CDR3 in DNA: TGTGCCAGCAGTCCACACTCTGGAAACACCATATATTTT. Protein sequence: CASSPHSGNTIYF.

The chain recombines TRBV6-5 with TRBJ2-7; 14 positions agree with TRBD2. The J segment lost 0 bases and the V segment lost 2 bases, leaving 3 bases of the junction unmatched. The CDR3 consists of 17 residues. CDR1 is MNHEY, CDR2 SVGAGI, per germline. CDR3 sequence (DNA): TGTGCCAGCAGTTACGGGACTAGCGGGAGTTACTCCTACGAGCAGTACTTC. This codes for CASSYGTSGSYSYEQYF.

The chain recombines TRBV19 with TRBJ1-2; 7 nucleotides agree with TRBD1. CDR1 and CDR2 (germline): LNHDA, SQIVND (reference sequence). The CDR3 totals 13 residues. V trimming: 6 bases; J trimming: 5 bases; junction bases outside the gene matches: 6. This CDR3 reads CASRGDSSYGYTF. The CDR3 DNA sequence: TGTGCCAGTAGGGGGGACAGCTCATATGGCTACACCTTC.

This clonotype was counted a few times. The chain carries TRBV3-1 and TRBJ2-2, with D possibly called TRBD1 or TRBD2 (6 bases each). The CDR3 extends over 17 amino acids. V shed 1 base and J shed 4 bases, with 16 bases lying between them. Germline loops: CDR1 LGHDT, CDR2 YNNKEL (reference sequence). The CDR3 coding sequence is TGTGCCAGCAGCCAAGTGGGGGGCCGTCGTGGCACCGGGGAGCTGTTTTTT. Encoded protein: CASSQVGGRRGTGELFF.

The genes are TRBV7-6 and TRBJ1-2; no definite D call. The CDR3 has 15 residues. Germline V gene data show CDR1 as SGHVS and CDR2 as FNYEAQ. Trimming cost V 5 bases and J 4 bases, with 17 bases left between them. The CDR3 nucleotides read TGTGCCAGCAGCGATAGCGGACTTTTCGCCTATGGCTACACCTTC. Translated, it gives CASSDSGLFAYGYTF.

This chain links TRBV5-1 with TRBJ1-1; D perhaps matches TRBD1 (5 bases). The germline gives CDR1 SGHRS, CDR2 YFSETQ. Trimming removed 2 bases from V and 1 base from J, with 12 bases in between. The CDR3 has 15 residues. The CDR3 sequence is CASSFARGANTEAFF. The DNA of the CDR3 is TGCGCCAGCAGCTTTGCAAGGGGAGCGAACACTGAAGCTTTCTTT.

This chain joins TRBV12-3 or TRBV12-4 and TRBJ2-3; D is undetermined. V shed 4 bases and J shed 3 bases, with 8 bases lying between them. The CDR3 is made up of 13 amino acids. CDR3 in DNA: TGTGCCAGCAGTTCACAACTGACAGATACGCAGTATTTT. Amino acids: CASSSQLTDTQYF.

The V gene is TRBV20-1, the J gene TRBJ1-1; D is uncertain. This CDR3 spans 14 amino acids. Between the trimmed V and J ends, which lost 0 bases and 5 bases, there was a span of 13 bases. CDR1 DFQATT and CDR2 SNEGSKA come from the germline V gene (reference sequence). The CDR3 sequence is CSARDPRAWTEAFF. CDR3 nucleotides: TGCAGTGCTAGAGATCCCAGAGCGTGGACTGAAGCTTTCTTT.

The chain couples TRBV3-1 to TRBJ2-5, with TRBD1 as a possible D gene (5 bases). The ends were cut back, 3 bases at V and 5 bases at J, with 10 bases in the middle. CDR1 and CDR2 from the germline V gene are LGHDT and YNNKEL (reference sequence). The length of the CDR3 is 13 residues. CDR3 nucleotides: TGTGCCAGCAGCCAGGCCCCAGGGGAGACCCAGTACTTC. This translates into CASSQAPGETQYF.

This clonotype came up many times. This chain connects TRBV27 to TRBJ1-5, with 11 bases matching TRBD1. V lost 6 bases and J lost 7; bases outside the gene matches: 11. Germline values: CDR1 MNHEY, CDR2 SMNVEV (reference sequence). The CDR3 contains 16 residues. CDR3 residues: CASRLTGTGGSQPQHF. CDR3 nucleotides: TGTGCCAGCAGACTGACCGGGACAGGGGGATCACAGCCCCAGCATTTT.

This clonotype was counted at least ten times. The rearrangement links TRBV11-2 to TRBJ2-4; the D gene is possibly TRBD2 (5 bases). This CDR3 is built from 15 residues. V was clipped by 1 base and J by 5 bases, with 12 bases between them. Germline V gene sequence: CDR1 SGHAT, CDR2 FQNNGV. DNA for the CDR3: TGTGCCAGCAGCTTAGCCCGGGGTAGTGAAAACATTCAGTACTTC. It encodes CASSLARGSENIQYF.

The sample holds a few counts of this clonotype. The chain uses TRBV29-1 and TRBJ1-1; the match to TRBD1 covers 11 bases. Trimming at V came to 5 bases and at J to 4 bases, leaving 12 bases not matched to a gene. Germline loops: CDR1 SQVTM, CDR2 ANQGSEA. The CDR3 extends over 16 amino acids. CDR3 nucleotides: TGCAGCGTTCTTTGGACAGGGGGCGCCTCGAGCACTGAAGCTTTCTTT. It specifies CSVLWTGGASSTEAFF.

The chain is built from TRBV18 and TRBJ2-3; D not certain. CDR3 size: 12 residues. Trimming pared 1 base from V and 6 bases from J, leaving 5 bases between. Germline assignment: CDR1 KGHSH and CDR2 LQKENI. This chain's CDR3 is CASSPLEDTQYF. CDR3 nucleotide sequence: TGTGCCAGCTCACCACTGGAGGATACGCAGTATTTT.

V usage is TRBV24-1 and J usage is TRBJ2-3, with D unclear. The germline gives CDR1 KGHDR, CDR2 SFDVKD. This CDR3 has 16 amino acids. V was shortened by 3 bases and J by 3 bases, with 15 bases between the two germline ends. CDR3 region: CATSDPLNSETDTQYF. In nucleotides, the CDR3 is TGTGCCACCAGTGATCCCCTCAATTCGGAAACAGATACGCAGTATTTT.